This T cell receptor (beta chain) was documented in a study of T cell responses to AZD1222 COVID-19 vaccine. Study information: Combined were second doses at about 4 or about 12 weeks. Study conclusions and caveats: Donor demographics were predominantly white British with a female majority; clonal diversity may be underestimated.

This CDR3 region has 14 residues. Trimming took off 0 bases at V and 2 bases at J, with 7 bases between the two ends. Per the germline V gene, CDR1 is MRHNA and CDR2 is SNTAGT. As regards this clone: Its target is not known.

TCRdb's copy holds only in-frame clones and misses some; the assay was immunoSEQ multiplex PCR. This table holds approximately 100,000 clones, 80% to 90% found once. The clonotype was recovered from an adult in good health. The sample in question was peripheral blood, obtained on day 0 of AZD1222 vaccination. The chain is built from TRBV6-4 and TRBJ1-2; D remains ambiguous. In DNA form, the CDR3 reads TGTGCCAGCAGTGACTCGCCCCGAAACTATGGCTACACCTTC. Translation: CASSDSPRNYGYTF.